A single T cell receptor (beta chain) is shown here with its context. The data originate from a study of blood T cell repertoires in COVID-19. For the study at large: Material from acute and convalescent COVID-19 was sourced from the United States, Italy and Spain. PBMCs, B-cell-depleted T cells, or T cells were the source of the cDNA or gDNA that made up the material.

In the authors' workflow: Quantification of nucleated cells was approximated via reference gene primer amplification. Sequencing used immunoSEQ multiplex PCR; TCRdb keeps in-frame clones, though not all of them. That table supplies the V and J calls and clone size; D and trimming were determined from the DNA. This table has some 56,000 clones, 85% to 90% appearing once. Patients from Seattle were sampled longitudinally, starting during active infection. CDR1 and CDR2 from the germline V gene are MNHEY and SVGAGI. The V segment lost 6 bases and the J segment 4 bases; nucleotides outside the gene matches: 3. This CDR3 has 15 residues.

Sequenced sample: peripheral blood. This chain links TRBV6-5 with TRBJ2-2; TRBD1 matches 12 bases. The receptor comes from a woman aged 55-69 years with COVID-19, enrolled during active disease. The CDR3 nucleotides are TGTGCCAGCAGAGAGGGACAGGGGGCCACCGGGGAGCTGTTTTTT. The encoded protein is CASREGQGATGELFF.